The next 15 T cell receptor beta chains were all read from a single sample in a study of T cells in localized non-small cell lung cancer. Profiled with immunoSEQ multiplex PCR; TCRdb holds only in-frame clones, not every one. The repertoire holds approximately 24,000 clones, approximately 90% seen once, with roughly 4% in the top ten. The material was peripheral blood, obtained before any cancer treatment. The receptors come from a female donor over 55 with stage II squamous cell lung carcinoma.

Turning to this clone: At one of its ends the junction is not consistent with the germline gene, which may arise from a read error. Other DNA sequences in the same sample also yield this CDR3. The CDR3 nucleotides read TGTGCCAGCAGCGGCAGAGGGGGCTATAGCAATCAGCCTCAGCATTTT. Translated: CASSGRGGYSNQPQHF. The rearrangement links TRBV7-8 to TRBJ1-5; 7 nucleotides line up with TRBD1. The CDR3 covers 16 residues. The V gene's germline CDR1 is SGHVS and CDR2 FQNEAQ.

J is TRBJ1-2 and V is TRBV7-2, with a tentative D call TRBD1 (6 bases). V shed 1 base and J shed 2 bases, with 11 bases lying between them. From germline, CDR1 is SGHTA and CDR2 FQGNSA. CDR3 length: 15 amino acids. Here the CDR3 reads CASSLGPGQNYGYTF. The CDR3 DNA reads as TGTGCCAGCAGCTTAGGCCCGGGACAAAACTATGGCTACACCTTC. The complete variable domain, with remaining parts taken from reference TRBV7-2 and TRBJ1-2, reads GAGVSQSPSNKVTEKGKDVELRCDPISGHTALYWYRQSLGQGLEFLIYFQGNSAPDKSGLPSDRFSAERTGGSVSTLTIQRTQQEDSAVYLCASSLGPGQNYGYTFGSGTRLTVV.

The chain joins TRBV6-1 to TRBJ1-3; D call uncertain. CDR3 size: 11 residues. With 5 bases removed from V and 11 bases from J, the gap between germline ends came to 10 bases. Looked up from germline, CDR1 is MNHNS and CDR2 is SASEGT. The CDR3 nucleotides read TGTGCCAGCAGTTCCCAGACCGCCATATATTTT. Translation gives CASSSQTAIYF.

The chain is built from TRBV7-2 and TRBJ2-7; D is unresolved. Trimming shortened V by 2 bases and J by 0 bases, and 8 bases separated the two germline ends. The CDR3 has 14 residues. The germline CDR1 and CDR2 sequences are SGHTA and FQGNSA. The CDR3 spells CASSLSFYSYEQYF. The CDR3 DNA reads TGTGCCAGCAGCTTATCCTTCTACTCCTACGAGCAGTACTTC.

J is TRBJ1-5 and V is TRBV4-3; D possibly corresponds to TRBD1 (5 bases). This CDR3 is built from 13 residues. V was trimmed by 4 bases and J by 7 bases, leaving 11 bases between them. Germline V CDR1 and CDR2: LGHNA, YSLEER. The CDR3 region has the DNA TGCGCCAGCAGCCGGTCGAGGGGCCAGCCCCAGCATTTT. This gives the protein CASSRSRGQPQHF.

This chain's CDR3 is CASSQDWGRGGEKLFF. Here the CDR3 DNA reads TGTGCCAGCAGCCAAGATTGGGGCAGGGGTGGCGAAAAACTGTTTTTT. V and J are TRBV4-2 and TRBJ1-4, with D possibly TRBD1 on 6 matching bases. Per the germline V gene, CDR1 is LGHNA and CDR2 is YNFKEQ. The CDR3 contains 16 residues. V was cut by 0 bases and J by 8 bases, with 16 bases left in between.

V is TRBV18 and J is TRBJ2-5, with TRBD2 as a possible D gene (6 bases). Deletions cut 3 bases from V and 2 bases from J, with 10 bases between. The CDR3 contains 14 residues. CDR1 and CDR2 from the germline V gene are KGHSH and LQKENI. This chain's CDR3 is CASSPEGRQETQYF. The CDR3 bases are TGTGCCAGCTCACCGGAGGGACGGCAAGAGACCCAGTACTTC.

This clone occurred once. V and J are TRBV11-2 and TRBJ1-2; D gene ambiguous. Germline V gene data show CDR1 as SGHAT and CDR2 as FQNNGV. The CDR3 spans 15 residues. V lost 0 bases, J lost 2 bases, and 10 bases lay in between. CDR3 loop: CASSLDRRGNYGYTF. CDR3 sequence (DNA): TGTGCCAGCAGCTTAGATCGGCGGGGAAACTATGGCTACACCTTC.

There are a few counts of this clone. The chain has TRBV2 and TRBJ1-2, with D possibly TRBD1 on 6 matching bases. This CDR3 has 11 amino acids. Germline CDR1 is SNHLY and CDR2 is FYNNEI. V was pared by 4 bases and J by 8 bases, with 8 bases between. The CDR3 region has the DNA TGTGCCAGCAGTGGTGGACAGGGCTACACCTTC. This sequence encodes CASSGGQGYTF.

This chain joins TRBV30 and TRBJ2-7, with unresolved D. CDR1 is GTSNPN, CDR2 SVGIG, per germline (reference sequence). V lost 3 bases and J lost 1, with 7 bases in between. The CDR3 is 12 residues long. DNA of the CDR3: TGTGCCTGGAGCCCAGGTTCCTACGAGCAGTACTTC. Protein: CAWSPGSYEQYF.

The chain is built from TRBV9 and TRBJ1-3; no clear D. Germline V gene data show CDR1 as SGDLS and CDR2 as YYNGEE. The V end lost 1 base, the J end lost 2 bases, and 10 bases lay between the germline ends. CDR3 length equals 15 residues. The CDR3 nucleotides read TGTGCCAGCAGCGTAACTCTAGGGCCTGGAAACACCATATATTTT. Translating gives CASSVTLGPGNTIYF.

The CDR3 coding sequence is TGTGCCAGCAGTTATGCTACGCCTGCCTACAATGAGCAGTTCTTC. It is translated as CASSYATPAYNEQFF. V usage is TRBV6-5 and J usage is TRBJ2-1; D remains ambiguous. Germline V gives CDR1 MNHEY, CDR2 SVGAGI. The CDR3 contains 15 residues. Trimming pared 3 bases from V and 2 bases from J, leaving 11 bases between.

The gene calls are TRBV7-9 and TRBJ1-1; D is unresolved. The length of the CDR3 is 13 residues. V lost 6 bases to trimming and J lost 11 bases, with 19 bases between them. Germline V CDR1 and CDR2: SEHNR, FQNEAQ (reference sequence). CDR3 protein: CASRSGLPVGAFF. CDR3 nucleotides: TGTGCCAGCAGATCGGGCCTCCCGGTTGGGGCTTTCTTT.

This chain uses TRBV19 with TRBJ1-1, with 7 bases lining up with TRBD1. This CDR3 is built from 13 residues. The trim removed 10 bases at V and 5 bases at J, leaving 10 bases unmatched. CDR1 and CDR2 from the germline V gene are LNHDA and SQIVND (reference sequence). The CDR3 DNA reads TGTGCCACCGAGACAGGGATCCGGACTGAAGCTTTCTTT. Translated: CATETGIRTEAFF. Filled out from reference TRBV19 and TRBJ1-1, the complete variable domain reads DGGITQSPKYLFRKEGQNVTLSCEQNLNHDAMYWYRQDPGQGLRLIYYSQIVNDFQKGDIAEGYSVSREKKESFPLTVTSAQKNPTAFYLCATETGIRTEAFFGQGTRLTVV.

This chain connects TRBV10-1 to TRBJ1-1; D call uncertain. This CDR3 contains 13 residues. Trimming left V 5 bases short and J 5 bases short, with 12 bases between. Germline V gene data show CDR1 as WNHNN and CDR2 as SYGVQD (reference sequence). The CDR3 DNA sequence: TGCGCCAGCAGTCCATCGGTGGGGACTGAAGCTTTCTTT. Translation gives CASSPSVGTEAFF.